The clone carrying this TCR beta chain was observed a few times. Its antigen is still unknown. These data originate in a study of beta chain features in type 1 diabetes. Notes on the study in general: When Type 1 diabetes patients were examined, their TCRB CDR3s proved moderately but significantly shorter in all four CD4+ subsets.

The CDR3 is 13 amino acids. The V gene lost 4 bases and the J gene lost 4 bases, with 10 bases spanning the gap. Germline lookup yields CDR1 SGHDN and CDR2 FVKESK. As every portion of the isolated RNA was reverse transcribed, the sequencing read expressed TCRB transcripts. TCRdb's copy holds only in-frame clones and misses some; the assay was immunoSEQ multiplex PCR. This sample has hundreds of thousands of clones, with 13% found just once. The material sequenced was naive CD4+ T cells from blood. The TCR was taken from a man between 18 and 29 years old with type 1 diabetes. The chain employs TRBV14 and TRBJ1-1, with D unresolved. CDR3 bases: TGTGCCAGCAGCCCGGCGGGAAGCACTGAAGCTTTCTTT. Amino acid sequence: CASSPAGSTEAFF.